What follows are 8 T cell receptor beta chains derived from one specimen sequenced in a study of a mutant IDH1 vaccine in newly diagnosed glioma. Time point in this sample: week 35, safety follow-up. Alongside topical imiquimod, each dose of vaccine comprised 300 ug of mutant IDH1 20-mer peptide. These receptors' antigens are unknown. This table comes from immunoSEQ multiplex PCR, and its TCRdb copy is limited to in-frame clones, with some not included. The sample contains over 30,000 clones, 65% to 85% of which appear only once. The sample consisted of PBMCs, taken from a glioma patient whose treatment included an IDH1 peptide vaccine. These receptor sequences come from a woman younger than 45 with glioma. Some clones in this sample may be carry-over from other donors' samples.

Here the CDR3 reads CASRGNTIYF. The DNA for the CDR3 is TGTGCTAGTCGGGGAAACACCATATATTTT. The chain recombines TRBV12-5 with TRBJ1-3, with D unresolved. There are 10 residues in the CDR3. V lost 8 bases and J 4 bases, leaving 3 bases between the germline ends. CDR1 and CDR2 (germline): LGHNT, FRNRAP.

CDR3 nucleotides: TGTGCCAGTAGAGGGGGGCTAAACACTGAAGCTTTCTTT. Translated, it gives CASRGGLNTEAFF. The chain recombines TRBV19 with TRBJ1-1, with a tentative D call TRBD1 (6 bases). Germline V gene lookup returns CDR1 LNHDA and CDR2 SQIVND (reference sequence). CDR3 size: 13 residues. V shed 6 bases and J shed 2 bases, with 10 bases lying between them. The full variable domain, completed using reference TRBV19 and TRBJ1-1, is DGGITQSPKYLFRKEGQNVTLSCEQNLNHDAMYWYRQDPGQGLRLIYYSQIVNDFQKGDIAEGYSVSREKKESFPLTVTSAQKNPTAFYLCASRGGLNTEAFFGQGTRLTVV.

The chain links TRBV12-5 to TRBJ1-1; 9 bases line up with TRBD1. V lost 7 bases and J lost 4; bases outside the gene matches: 10. Germline V gene data show CDR1 as LGHNT and CDR2 as FRNRAP. CDR3 length: 15 amino acids. The CDR3 is CASAPRGTGFTEAFF. Written as DNA, the CDR3 is TGTGCTAGTGCCCCGCGGGGGACAGGGTTCACTGAAGCTTTCTTT.

The rearrangement uses TRBV4-2 and TRBJ2-7; 9 bases map to TRBD2. The V gene's germline CDR1 is LGHNA and CDR2 YNFKEQ. The CDR3 consists of 15 residues. V shed 0 bases and J 2 bases; nucleotides not matched to a gene: 2. The CDR3 spells CASSQEAGGTYEQYF. Written as DNA, the CDR3 is TGTGCCAGCAGCCAAGAGGCGGGAGGGACCTACGAGCAGTACTTC.

The chain is built from TRBV6-6 and TRBJ2-3; D remains ambiguous. V shed 5 bases and J shed 3 bases, with 9 bases lying between them. The CDR3 covers 13 residues. The germline gives CDR1 MNHNY, CDR2 SVGAGI (reference sequence). The CDR3 spells CASSRTLTDTQYF. CDR3 coding DNA: TGTGCCAGCAGTCGGACCTTGACAGATACGCAGTATTTT.

This chain joins TRBV30 and TRBJ2-7; D call uncertain. Germline V gene sequence: CDR1 GTSNPN, CDR2 SVGIG (reference sequence). With 0 bases removed from V and 7 bases from J, the gap between germline ends came to 4 bases. The CDR3 contains 10 residues. The DNA of the CDR3 is TGTGCCTGGAGTGTCGGGGAGCAGTACTTC. Translated: CAWSVGEQYF. The full variable domain, rest sourced from reference TRBV30 and TRBJ2-7, is SQTIHQWPATLVQPVGSPLSLECTVEGTSNPNLYWYRQAAGRGLQLLFYSVGIGQISSEVPQNLSASRPQDRQFILSSKKLLLSDSGFYLCAWSVGEQYFGPGTRLTVT.

The rearrangement joins TRBV30 to TRBJ1-3; D not resolved. In germline, CDR1 is GTSNPN, CDR2 SVGIG (reference sequence). V was pared by 5 bases and J by 4 bases, with 12 bases between. The CDR3 has 13 amino acids. The DNA of the CDR3 is TGTGCCTGGCCGGGAGCTGCAGGAAACACCATATATTTT. This gives the protein CAWPGAAGNTIYF.

This clone was picked up a small number of times. The CDR3 is CASSFEQGASNEQFF. The CDR3 DNA reads as TGTGCCAGCTCATTTGAGCAGGGGGCTTCCAATGAGCAGTTCTTC. The V gene is TRBV18, the J gene TRBJ2-1; 8 bases are shared with TRBD1. J lost 6 bases, V lost 5 bases, and 9 bases had no gene match. Per the germline V gene, CDR1 is KGHSH and CDR2 is LQKENI. This CDR3 is built from 15 residues.